The 10 T cell receptor beta chains presented below share a single source sample, sequenced in a study of OX40 agonist ivuxolimab in advanced cancers. Data came from immunoSEQ multiplex PCR; TCRdb stores just in-frame clones and leaves some out. The sample carries 110,000 or so clones, approximately 90% recorded once. The sequences come from CD4+ or CD8+ T cells sorted from blood, collected in a trial of the OX40 agonist ivuxolimab. The receptors were sampled from an adult with an advanced solid tumor such as melanoma, head and neck, liver or kidney cancer.

This chain joins TRBV6-5 and TRBJ1-5; D remains ambiguous. Deletions cut 0 bases from V and 1 base from J, with 4 bases between. CDR3 length: 14 amino acids. Germline CDR1 reads MNHEY; CDR2 reads SVGAGI. This CDR3 reads CASSYSYSNQPQHF. Here the CDR3 DNA reads TGTGCCAGCAGTTACTCCTACAGCAATCAGCCCCAGCATTTT.

The rearrangement joins TRBV18 to TRBJ2-5; D call uncertain. V was cut by 8 bases and J by 5 bases, with 9 bases left in between. This CDR3 spans 11 amino acids. CDR1 is KGHSH and CDR2 is LQKENI in the germline V gene. This CDR3 reads CASRTTETQYF. Here the CDR3 DNA reads TGTGCCAGCCGCACTACGGAGACCCAGTACTTC.

This clone has more than one count but fewer than ten. The J gene is TRBJ1-4, the V gene TRBV18, with D possibly TRBD1 on 5 matching bases. This CDR3 has 13 residues. Germline V gene sequence: CDR1 KGHSH, CDR2 LQKENI. V gave up 5 bases and J gave up 6 bases, with 10 bases separating them. The CDR3 region is CASSVGVDEKLFF. Here the CDR3 DNA reads TGTGCCAGCTCAGTGGGGGTCGATGAAAAACTGTTTTTT.

This sequence joins TRBV5-6 and TRBJ2-7; D gene unclear. V was clipped by 0 bases and J by 3 bases, with 1 base between them. Germline V gene data show CDR1 as SGHDT and CDR2 as YYEEEE. The CDR3 covers 11 residues. The CDR3 reads CASSLVYEQYF. CDR3 DNA sequence: TGTGCCAGCAGCTTGGTCTACGAGCAGTACTTC.

The chain links TRBV19 to TRBJ1-2; 9 positions agree with TRBD1. With V trimmed by 0 bases and J by 6 bases, 2 bases remained unmatched. CDR3 length: 14 amino acids. Germline values: CDR1 LNHDA, CDR2 SQIVND (reference sequence). DNA of the CDR3: TGTGCCAGTAGTATAGACCGGGACAGGGATGGCTACACCTTC. Amino acid sequence: CASSIDRDRDGYTF.

V and J are TRBV6-5 and TRBJ1-5; unclear D gene. Germline values: CDR1 MNHEY, CDR2 SVGAGI. CDR3 length: 12 residues. The V end lost 5 bases, the J end lost 4 bases, and 6 bases lay between the germline ends. The CDR3 reads CASSEGNQPQHF. The CDR3 bases are TGTGCCAGCAGTGAAGGAAATCAGCCCCAGCATTTT.

The chain recombines TRBV7-2 with TRBJ1-5; no clear D gene. The CDR3 runs 13 residues. Germline lookup yields CDR1 SGHTA and CDR2 FQGNSA. The germline V and J ends were trimmed by 7 bases and 3 bases, with 10 bases remaining between them. The CDR3 DNA reads TGTGCCAGCAACCTACAGAACAATCAGCCCCAGCATTTT. This codes for CASNLQNNQPQHF.

The chain has TRBV9 and TRBJ2-1, with 8 bases that match TRBD2. Germline V gives CDR1 SGDLS, CDR2 YYNGEE. Losses at the gene ends were 0 bases for V and 7 bases for J; bases not matched to a gene: 6. CDR3 length equals 15 residues. This chain's CDR3 is CASSVAAGAPNEQFF. CDR3 in DNA: TGTGCCAGCAGCGTAGCAGCGGGGGCGCCAAATGAGCAGTTCTTC.

The V call is TRBV5-1, the J call TRBJ1-3, with D unclear. The CDR3 contains 14 residues. Germline assignment: CDR1 SGHRS and CDR2 YFSETQ. V was shortened by 0 bases and J by 0 bases, with 4 bases between the two germline ends. In nucleotides, the CDR3 is TGCGCCAGCAGCTTGGCAGTCTCTGGAAACACCATATATTTT. It encodes CASSLAVSGNTIYF.

The genes are TRBV4-1 and TRBJ1-1; the D is unclear. Per the germline V gene, CDR1 is MGHRA and CDR2 is YSYEKL. This CDR3 contains 14 residues. V was trimmed by 1 base and J by 3 bases, leaving 9 bases between them. The CDR3 DNA reads TGCGCCAGCAGCCAAGGCTGGGTAGACACTGAAGCTTTCTTT. Translating it yields CASSQGWVDTEAFF.